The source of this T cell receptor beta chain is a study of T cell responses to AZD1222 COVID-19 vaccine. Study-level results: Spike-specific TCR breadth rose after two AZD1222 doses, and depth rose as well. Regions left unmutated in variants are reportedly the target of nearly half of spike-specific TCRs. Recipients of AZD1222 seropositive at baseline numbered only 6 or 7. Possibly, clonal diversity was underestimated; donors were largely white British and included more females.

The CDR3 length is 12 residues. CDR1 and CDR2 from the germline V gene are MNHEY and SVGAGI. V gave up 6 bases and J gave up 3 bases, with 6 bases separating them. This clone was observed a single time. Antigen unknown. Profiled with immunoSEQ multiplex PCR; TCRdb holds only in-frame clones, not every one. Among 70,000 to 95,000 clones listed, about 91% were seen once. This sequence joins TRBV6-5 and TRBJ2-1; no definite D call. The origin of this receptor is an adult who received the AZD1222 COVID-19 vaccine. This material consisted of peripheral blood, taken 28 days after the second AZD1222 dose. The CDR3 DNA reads TGTGCCAGCAGGCAGCTCTACAATGAGCAGTTCTTC. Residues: CASRQLYNEQFF.